These 17 T cell receptor beta chains originate from one sample sequenced in a study of blood T cells in healthy people across ages. With a J-beta primer mix and a sample-barcoded 5' primer, a second PCR ran about 7 to 12 cycles. TCRdb used MiXCR to reprocess the 5' RACE reads, holding one entry per CDR3 protein. The data contain hundreds of thousands of distinct CDR3 sequences, about 25% of them singletons. The same data also went into a second study, on T cells of mothers and their children.

The sample comprised blood. The receptors were gathered from a boy younger than 10 in good health.

This clonotype was picked up a small number of times. The rearrangement joins TRBV25-1 to TRBJ2-1; 10 nucleotides align to TRBD2. Germline CDR1 and CDR2: MGHDK and SYGVNS. V shed 1 base and J 4 bases; nucleotides not matched to a gene: 4. CDR3 size: 16 residues. For the CDR3, the DNA is TGTGCCAGCAGTGAATCGGGGACTAGCGAATACAATGAGCAGTTCTTC. Protein sequence: CASSESGTSEYNEQFF.

Concerning this clonotype: Its ends do not fully match the called genes, so a read error is possible. J is TRBJ2-5 and V is TRBV11-2; D is undetermined. Germline lookup yields CDR1 SGHAT and CDR2 FQNNGV. The CDR3 covers 14 residues. CDR3 sequence reads: CTSSLWGSKETQYF. CDR3 DNA: TGTACCAGCAGCTTATGGGGTTCTAAAGAGACCCAGTACTTC.

V gene TRBV12-3 or TRBV12-4 combines with J gene TRBJ1-1; TRBD1 might be the D (5 bases). Trimming took off 2 bases at V and 10 bases at J, with 11 bases between the two ends. CDR3 length equals 12 residues. The CDR3 is CASSLSRDGAFF. The CDR3 coding sequence is TGTGCCAGCAGTTTAAGCCGGGACGGAGCTTTCTTT.

The V and J genes are TRBV14 and TRBJ2-1, with D tentatively TRBD1 or TRBD2 (7 bases each). The germline V gene has CDR1 SGHDN and CDR2 FVKESK. Trimming stripped 4 bases from V and 9 bases from J, with 19 bases between. The CDR3 is 15 amino acids. CDR3: CASSLRQGGFGEQFF. The CDR3 DNA sequence: TGTGCCAGCAGCCTAAGACAGGGAGGGTTTGGTGAGCAGTTCTTC.

This clonotype showed up just a few times. The J gene is TRBJ2-3, the V gene TRBV5-1; D might be TRBD1 (6 bases). V lost 3 bases, J lost 3 bases, and 17 bases lay in between. This CDR3 spans 16 amino acids. Germline assignment: CDR1 SGHRS and CDR2 YFSETQ. DNA of the CDR3: TGCGCCAGCAGCTCGTATACAGGGATTGGGACAGATACGCAGTATTTT. It translates to CASSSYTGIGTDTQYF.

In its sample, this clonotype was seen a few times. The rearrangement links TRBV7-2 to TRBJ2-5; D is unclear. The J call is in doubt because the DNA end fits TRBJ2-7 better. The germline V gene encodes CDR1 SGHTA and CDR2 FQGNSA. This CDR3 spans 14 amino acids. In nucleotides, the CDR3 is TGTGCCAGCAGCTTATGGCCCTCGACCTACGAGCAGTACTTC. Protein: CASSLWPSTYEQYF.

The genes are TRBV27 and TRBJ2-3; TRBD1 or TRBD2 may be the D gene (5 bases each). This CDR3 comprises 15 residues. Trimming removed 7 bases from V and 0 bases from J, with 14 bases in between. Germline CDR1 MNHEY, CDR2 SMNVEV (reference sequence). DNA of the CDR3: TGTGCCAGCACTCGGGGCAGAGGTAGCACAGATACGCAGTATTTT. This translates into CASTRGRGSTDTQYF.

This clonotype was detected only a few times. This chain uses TRBV20-1 with TRBJ2-3; 8 bases align to TRBD2. The CDR3 contains 17 residues. Germline-derived CDR1 and CDR2 are DFQATT and SNEGSKA (reference sequence). The V segment lost 0 bases and the J segment 2 bases; nucleotides outside the gene matches: 10. Here the CDR3 reads CSAREGPERENTDTQYF. CDR3 DNA: TGCAGTGCTAGAGAGGGTCCTGAGCGGGAGAACACAGATACGCAGTATTTT.

This clonotype was detected only a few times. The rearrangement links TRBV2 to TRBJ1-2, with TRBD1 as a possible D gene (5 bases). CDR1 is SNHLY, CDR2 FYNNEI, per germline. Trimming took 4 bases from V and 5 from J, leaving 11 bases between them. CDR3 size: 13 residues. In nucleotides, the CDR3 is TGTGCCAGCAGTGCGGAGACAGCATATGGCTACACCTTC. Its protein product is CASSAETAYGYTF.

V gene TRBV5-5 combines with J gene TRBJ2-5; D perhaps matches TRBD2 (6 bases). The J call may not be correct, given that the DNA end is closer to TRBJ2-7. Looked up from germline, CDR1 is SGHKS and CDR2 is YYEKEE (reference sequence). The CDR3 has 15 amino acids. DNA of the CDR3: TGTGCCAGCATCCGTGTAGGGAGGATCTCCTACGAGCAGTACTTC. This translates into CASIRVGRISYEQYF.

Only a few counts were recorded for this clonotype. The V and J genes are TRBV21-1 and TRBJ2-2. TRBV21-1 has pseudogene status. The CDR3 is made up of 11 amino acids. The CDR3 spells CASSKGRELFF. DNA of the CDR3: TGTGCCAGCAGCAAAGGCCGGGAGCTGTTTTTT.

The CDR3 nucleotides read TGCAGTGCTCGCCCATCAGGGATCAGGGACGAGCAGTACTTC. Translation gives CSARPSGIRDEQYF. The chain couples TRBV20-1 to TRBJ2-7, with D maybe TRBD1 (5 bases). V shed 5 bases and J shed 5 bases, with 19 bases lying between them. Germline CDR1 and CDR2: DFQATT and SNEGSKA (reference sequence). CDR3 length: 14 amino acids.

This clonotype has at least ten counts. This chain links TRBV21-1 with TRBJ1-4. TRBV21-1 is a pseudogene. The CDR3 runs 16 residues. Written as DNA, the CDR3 is TGTGCCAGCAGCAAAGCGAATGGGCCTCGCGGGGAAAAACTGTTTTTT. Its translation is CASSKANGPRGEKLFF.

CDR3 amino acids: CASSLLAGVGTQYF. The CDR3 DNA is TGTGCCAGCAGCCTACTAGCGGGAGTAGGGACCCAGTACTTC. V is TRBV28 and J is TRBJ2-5, with 11 bases fitting TRBD2. Germline V CDR1 and CDR2: MDHEN, SYDVKM. Unmatched junction bases numbered 7, after V lost 6 bases and J lost 7 bases. CDR3 size: 14 residues.

This clonotype was seen a single time. This chain uses TRBV11-2 with TRBJ2-1, with 13 bases aligning to TRBD2. V lost 4 bases and J lost 5; bases outside the gene matches: 5. Germline V gene sequence: CDR1 SGHAT, CDR2 FQNNGV. CDR3 length: 16 residues. The CDR3 region is CASSWGTSGIDNEQFF. CDR3 DNA sequence: TGTGCCAGCAGCTGGGGGACTAGCGGGATTGACAATGAGCAGTTCTTC.

This clonotype appeared many times. The genes are TRBV25-1 and TRBJ1-2; D gene unclear. V was shortened by 5 bases and J by 2 bases, with 6 bases between the two germline ends. This CDR3 contains 12 residues. Germline values: CDR1 MGHDK, CDR2 SYGVNS. The CDR3 coding sequence is TGTGCCAGCAGTTACGCGAACTATGGCTACACCTTC. Translating it yields CASSYANYGYTF.

V usage is TRBV18 and J usage is TRBJ1-1, with D uncertain. V was pared by 3 bases and J by 10 bases, with 15 bases between. Germline values: CDR1 KGHSH, CDR2 LQKENI. There are 13 residues in the CDR3. In nucleotides, the CDR3 is TGTGCCAGCTCACCTTCCGACACGCGGGGAGCTTTCTTT. Translated: CASSPSDTRGAFF.